By sample fraction, the clone carrying this T cell receptor beta chain is medium-sized. Its antigen is not identified. The CDR3 covers 15 residues. Germline loops: CDR1 MGHRA, CDR2 YSYEKL. J gave up 2 bases and V 4 bases, and 4 bases lay outside the gene matches. The data derive from a study of radiation and T cells in renal cell carcinoma. Whole-study findings and limits: Baseline intratumoral clonotype presence is unknown without pretreatment biopsies.

Indicated time point: blood 4 weeks post-SBRT, at nephrectomy. Treatment meaning: 15 Gy SBRT to primary tumor, nephrectomy 4 weeks later. Assay: immunoSEQ multiplex PCR; the TCRdb copy retains only in-frame clones and omits some. This table holds about 34,000 clones, approximately 81% found once. The TCR sequence derives from a man in his 60s with renal cell carcinoma. The chain is built from TRBV4-1 and TRBJ1-3; 8 bases line up with TRBD1. The sample was blood, taken from a patient whose treatment included radiotherapy and nephrectomy. CDR3 DNA sequence: TGCGCCAGCAGCCGAGGACAGGGTACTGGAAACACCATATATTTT. This sequence encodes CASSRGQGTGNTIYF.